The subject of this entry is one T cell receptor (beta chain). The antigen remains unidentified. This CDR3 contains 15 residues. V dropped 2 bases and J dropped 6; count of bases not matched to a gene: 10. Per the germline V gene, CDR1 is SGHRS and CDR2 is YFSETQ. Produced via immunoSEQ multiplex PCR; TCRdb's table is partial and in-frame only. The table lists some 100,000 clones, around 90% of them singletons. During the collection period, no donor immune events like infections were recorded. This sample is part of a study of identifying expanded T cells in peripheral blood. Regarding the study as a whole: About 1.3 clones differed between technical replicates, versus around 15 and 18 over time. Variance in clone template counts between roughly 2-week samples significantly increased with total template count across all healthy donors.

Sequenced input: blood. This clonotype was sampled from a person between 18 and 70 years old in good health. The chain links TRBV5-1 to TRBJ2-7, with 8 bases aligning to TRBD1. The CDR3 bases are TGCGCCAGCAGCTTTGGTACAGGGGGACTTGGCGAGCAGTACTTC. Its protein product is CASSFGTGGLGEQYF.